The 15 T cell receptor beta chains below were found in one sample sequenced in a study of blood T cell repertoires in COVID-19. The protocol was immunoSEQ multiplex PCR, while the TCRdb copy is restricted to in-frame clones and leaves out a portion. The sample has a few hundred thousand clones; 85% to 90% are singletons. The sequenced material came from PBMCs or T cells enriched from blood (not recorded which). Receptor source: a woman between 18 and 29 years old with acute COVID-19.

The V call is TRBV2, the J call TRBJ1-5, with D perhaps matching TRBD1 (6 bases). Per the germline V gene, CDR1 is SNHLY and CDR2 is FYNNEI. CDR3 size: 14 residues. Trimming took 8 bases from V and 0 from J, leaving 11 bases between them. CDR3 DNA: TGTGCCAGCTCGGAACAGGGTAGCAATCAGCCCCAGCATTTT. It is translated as CASSEQGSNQPQHF.

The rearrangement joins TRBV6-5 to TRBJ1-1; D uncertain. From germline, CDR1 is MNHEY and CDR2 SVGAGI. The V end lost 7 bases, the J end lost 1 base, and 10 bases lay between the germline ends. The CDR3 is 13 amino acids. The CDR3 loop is CASTRSTNTEAFF. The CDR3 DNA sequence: TGTGCCAGCACCCGCTCTACGAACACTGAAGCTTTCTTT.

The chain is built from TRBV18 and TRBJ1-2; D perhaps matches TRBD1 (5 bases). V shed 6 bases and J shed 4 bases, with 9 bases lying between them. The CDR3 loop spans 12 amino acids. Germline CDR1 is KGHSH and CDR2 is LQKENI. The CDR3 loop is CASSPGGYGYTF. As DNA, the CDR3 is TGTGCCAGCTCCCCCGGGGGCTATGGCTACACCTTC.

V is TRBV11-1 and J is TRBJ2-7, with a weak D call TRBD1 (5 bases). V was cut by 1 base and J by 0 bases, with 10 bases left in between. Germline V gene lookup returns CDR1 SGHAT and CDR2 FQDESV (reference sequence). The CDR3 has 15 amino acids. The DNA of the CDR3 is TGTGCCAGCAGCTTAGGACAGCTTAGCTCCTACGAGCAGTACTTC. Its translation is CASSLGQLSSYEQYF.

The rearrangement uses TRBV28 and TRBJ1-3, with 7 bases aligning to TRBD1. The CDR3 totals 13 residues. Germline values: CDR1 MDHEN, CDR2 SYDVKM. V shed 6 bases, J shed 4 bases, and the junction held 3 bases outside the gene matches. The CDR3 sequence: CASRTGQGNTIYF. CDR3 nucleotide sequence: TGTGCCAGCAGGACAGGGCAAGGAAACACCATATATTTT.

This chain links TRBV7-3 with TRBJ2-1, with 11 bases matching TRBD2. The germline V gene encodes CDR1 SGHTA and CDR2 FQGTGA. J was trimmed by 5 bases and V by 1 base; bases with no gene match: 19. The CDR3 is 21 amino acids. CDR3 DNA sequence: TGTGCCAGCAGCTTAAATAGTCGGGGGATGGCTAGCGGGAGGCAAGACAATGAGCAGTTCTTC. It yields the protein CASSLNSRGMASGRQDNEQFF. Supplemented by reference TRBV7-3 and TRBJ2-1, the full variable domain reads GAGVSQTPSNKVTEKGKYVELRCDPISGHTALYWYRQSLGQGPEFLIYFQGTGAADDSGLPNDRFFAVRPEGSVSTLKIQRTERGDSAVYLCASSLNSRGMASGRQDNEQFFGPGTRLTVL.

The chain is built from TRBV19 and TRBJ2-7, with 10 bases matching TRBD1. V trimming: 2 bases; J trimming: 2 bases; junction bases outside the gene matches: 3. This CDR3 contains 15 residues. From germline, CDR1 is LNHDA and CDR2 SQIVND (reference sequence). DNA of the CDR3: TGTGCCAGTAGTATACTTGGACAGGGGGCCTACGAGCAGTACTTC. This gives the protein CASSILGQGAYEQYF.

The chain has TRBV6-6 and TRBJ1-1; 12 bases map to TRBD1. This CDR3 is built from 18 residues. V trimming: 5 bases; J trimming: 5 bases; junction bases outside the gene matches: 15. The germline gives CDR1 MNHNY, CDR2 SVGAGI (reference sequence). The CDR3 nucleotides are TGTGCCAGCAGTCCTGAGGGCCAGGGACAGGGGGCGCGAACTGAAGCTTTCTTT. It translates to CASSPEGQGQGARTEAFF.

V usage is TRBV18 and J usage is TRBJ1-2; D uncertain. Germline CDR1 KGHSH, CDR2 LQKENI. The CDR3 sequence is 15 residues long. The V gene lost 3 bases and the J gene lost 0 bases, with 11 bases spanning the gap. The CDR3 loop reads CASSPAGSPNYGYTF. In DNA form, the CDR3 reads TGTGCCAGCTCACCGGCGGGCAGCCCTAACTATGGCTACACCTTC.

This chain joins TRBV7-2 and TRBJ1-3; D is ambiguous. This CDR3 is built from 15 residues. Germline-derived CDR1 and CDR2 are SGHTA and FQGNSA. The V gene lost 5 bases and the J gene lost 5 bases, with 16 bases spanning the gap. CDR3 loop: CASSPYLATRNTIYF. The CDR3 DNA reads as TGTGCCAGCAGCCCCTACTTAGCGACGCGAAACACCATATATTTT.

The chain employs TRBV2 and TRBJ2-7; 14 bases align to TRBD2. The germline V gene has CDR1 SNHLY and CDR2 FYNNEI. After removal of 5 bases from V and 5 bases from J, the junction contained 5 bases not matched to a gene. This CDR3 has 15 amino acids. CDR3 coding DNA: TGTGCCAGCAGTCGACTAGCGGGAGGGGTCCACGAGCAGTACTTC. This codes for CASSRLAGGVHEQYF.

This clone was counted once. The CDR3 protein is CASREALHTGELFF. In nucleotides, the CDR3 is TGCGCCAGCAGGGAGGCTTTGCACACCGGGGAGCTGTTTTTT. V is TRBV4-1 and J is TRBJ2-2, with a weak D call TRBD2 (5 bases). From germline, CDR1 is MGHRA and CDR2 YSYEKL. V was clipped by 6 bases and J by 3 bases, with 11 bases between them. This CDR3 is 14 amino acids long.

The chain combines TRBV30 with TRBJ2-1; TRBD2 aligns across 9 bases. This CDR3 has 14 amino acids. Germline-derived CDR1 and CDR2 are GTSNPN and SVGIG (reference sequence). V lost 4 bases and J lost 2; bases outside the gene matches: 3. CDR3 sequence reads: CAWTGGRAYNEQFF. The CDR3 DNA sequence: TGTGCCTGGACGGGCGGGAGGGCCTACAATGAGCAGTTCTTC. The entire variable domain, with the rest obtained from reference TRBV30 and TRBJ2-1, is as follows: SQTIHQWPATLVQPVGSPLSLECTVEGTSNPNLYWYRQAAGRGLQLLFYSVGIGQISSEVPQNLSASRPQDRQFILSSKKLLLSDSGFYLCAWTGGRAYNEQFFGPGTRLTVL.

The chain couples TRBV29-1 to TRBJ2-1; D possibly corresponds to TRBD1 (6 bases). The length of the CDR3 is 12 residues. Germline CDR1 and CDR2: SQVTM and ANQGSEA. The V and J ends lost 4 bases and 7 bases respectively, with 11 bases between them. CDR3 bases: TGCAGCGTTGGCATGGGGGCGAATGAGCAGTTCTTC. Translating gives CSVGMGANEQFF.

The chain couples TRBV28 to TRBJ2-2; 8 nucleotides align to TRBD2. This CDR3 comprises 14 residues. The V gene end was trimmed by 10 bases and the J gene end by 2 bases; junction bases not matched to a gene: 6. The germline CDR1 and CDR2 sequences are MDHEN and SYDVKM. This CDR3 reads CATRTSSNTGELFF. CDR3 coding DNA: TGTGCCACAAGGACTAGCTCTAACACCGGGGAGCTGTTTTTT.